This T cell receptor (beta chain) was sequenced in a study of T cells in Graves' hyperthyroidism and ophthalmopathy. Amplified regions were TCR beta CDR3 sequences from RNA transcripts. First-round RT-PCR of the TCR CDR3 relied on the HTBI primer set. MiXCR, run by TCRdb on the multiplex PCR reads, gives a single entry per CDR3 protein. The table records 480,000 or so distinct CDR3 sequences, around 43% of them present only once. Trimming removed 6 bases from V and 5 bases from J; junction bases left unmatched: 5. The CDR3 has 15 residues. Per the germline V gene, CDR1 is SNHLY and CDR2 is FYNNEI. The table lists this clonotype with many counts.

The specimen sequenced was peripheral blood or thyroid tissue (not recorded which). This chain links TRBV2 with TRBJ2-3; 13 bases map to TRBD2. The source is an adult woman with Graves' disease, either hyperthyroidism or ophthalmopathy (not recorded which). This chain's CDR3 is CASSERLAGGDTQYF. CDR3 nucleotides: TGTGCCAGCAGCGAACGACTAGCGGGAGGAGATACGCAGTATTTT.